Sequencing of this TCR beta chain was carried out in a study of CD8 T cells in ankylosing spondylitis (dated by TCRdb to about 2017). For the wider study: To find TCR variants linked to disease, the study profiled T cell receptor beta repertoires in ankylosing spondylitis patients and healthy donors. Peripheral blood was sampled, and synovial fluid was additionally collected from ankylosing spondylitis patients. The whole study cohort included 85 to 120 healthy donors and about two dozen ankylosing spondylitis patients.

Study-wide findings and limitations: The disease-linked clones showed a CD8+ phenotype and occurred at relatively low frequencies in peripheral blood. Blood from ankylosing spondylitis patients appeared to be characterized by a TCR beta motif made up of eight highly homologous amino acid variants. The disease-linked clones were reported as significantly enriched in matched synovial fluid samples from ankylosing spondylitis patients. Some of the motif variants had been reported before in the synovial fluid and blood of reactive arthritis patients, a finding that suggests common disease-initiation mechanisms.

In this sample, this clonotype turned up a few times. Its antigen is unknown. Base qualities are not at hand, and no much larger clone is one base apart. The instrument was an Illumina HiSeq 2500. Quantitative 5'-RACE with molecular barcodes was the method used to prepare the TCR beta libraries. The paper's data handling went like this. Disease-linked TCR variants were identified with a new computational method built on a probabilistic model of VDJ rearrangement. TCRdb's own reprocessing of the public reads used fastp at Q25 and MiXCR and kept productive beta chains. Each CDR3 protein appears once, grouped with its most common genes and DNA. TCRdb, not the authors, supplied the V and J calls. The sample records about 800,000 distinct CDR3 sequences, approximately 12% of which are singletons. The top ten clonotypes cover approximately 0.51% of the sample. From V the trimming removes 7 bases and from J it removes 6 bases, while the gene matches leave 6 bases of the junction unaccounted for. The cysteine opens and the phenylalanine closes a CDR3 of 13 amino acids. Of the read, only the CDR3 DNA is kept; its 39 bases are in frame from base 1. The germline V gene provides CDR1 MNHNS and CDR2 SASEGT.

This receptor was taken from a male donor with ankylosing spondylitis. Sequencing was carried out using blood, either unsorted or a sorted T cell fraction (not recorded which). Rearrangement joined TRBV6-1 to TRBJ2-3; 8 bases in between match TRBD2. The DNA reads TGTGCCAGCAAGAAGCGGGAGTACGATACGCAGTATTTT. The resulting protein is CASKKREYDTQYF.